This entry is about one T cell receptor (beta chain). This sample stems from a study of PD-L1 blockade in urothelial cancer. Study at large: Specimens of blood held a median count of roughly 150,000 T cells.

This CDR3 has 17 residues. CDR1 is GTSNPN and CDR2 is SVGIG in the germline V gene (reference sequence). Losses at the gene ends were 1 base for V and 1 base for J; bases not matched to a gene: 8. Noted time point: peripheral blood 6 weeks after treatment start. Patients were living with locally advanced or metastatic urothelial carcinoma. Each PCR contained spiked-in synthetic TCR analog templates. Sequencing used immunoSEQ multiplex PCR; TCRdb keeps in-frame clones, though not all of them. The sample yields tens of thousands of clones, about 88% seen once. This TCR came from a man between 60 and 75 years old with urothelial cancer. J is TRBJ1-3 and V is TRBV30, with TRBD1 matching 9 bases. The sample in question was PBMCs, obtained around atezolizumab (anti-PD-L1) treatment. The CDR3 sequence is CAWSDLDRGKSGNTIYF. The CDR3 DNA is TGTGCCTGGAGTGACTTGGACAGGGGAAAATCTGGAAACACCATATATTTT.